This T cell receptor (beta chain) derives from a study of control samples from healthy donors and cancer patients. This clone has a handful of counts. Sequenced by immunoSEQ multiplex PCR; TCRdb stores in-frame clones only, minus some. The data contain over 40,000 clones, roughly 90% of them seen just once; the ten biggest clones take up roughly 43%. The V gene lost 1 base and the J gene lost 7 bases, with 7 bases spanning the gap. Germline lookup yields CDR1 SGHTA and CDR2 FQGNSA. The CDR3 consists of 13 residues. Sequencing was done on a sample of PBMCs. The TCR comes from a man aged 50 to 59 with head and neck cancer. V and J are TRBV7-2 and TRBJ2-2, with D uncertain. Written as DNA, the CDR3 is TGTGCCAGCAGCTTAGGCTACCTCGGGGAGCTGTTTTTT. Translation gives CASSLGYLGELFF.